One sample yielded the 2 T cell receptor beta chains listed below, sequenced in a study of CD4+ T cells in melanoma. Data came from immunoSEQ multiplex PCR; TCRdb stores just in-frame clones and leaves some out. The repertoire includes some 15,000 clones, 63% of them detected once, and about 14% sits in the top ten. The sample consisted of cells from a culture (not recorded whether cultured in vitro). These receptors were obtained from a human donor with melanoma.

Judged by abundance, this clone is medium-sized. The chain carries TRBV7-9 and TRBJ1-1, with D possibly matching TRBD1 (6 bases). V lost 5 bases, J lost 1 base, and 11 bases lay in between. Germline CDR1 is SEHNR and CDR2 is FQNEAQ (reference sequence). The CDR3 spans 14 residues. The DNA of the CDR3 is TGTGCCAGCAGCCCAAAGACAGGGAACACTGAAGCTTTCTTT. Encoded protein: CASSPKTGNTEAFF.

This chain connects TRBV7-9 to TRBJ2-1, with TRBD2 matching over 7 bases. The CDR3 totals 19 residues. Trimming at V came to 7 bases and at J to 0 bases, leaving 18 bases not matched to a gene. The germline V gene has CDR1 SEHNR and CDR2 FQNEAQ (reference sequence). CDR3 nucleotide sequence: TGTGCCAGCACCTTCGATCAGTCTAGCGGCAGAAGCTCCTACAATGAGCAGTTCTTC. This gives the protein CASTFDQSSGRSSYNEQFF.